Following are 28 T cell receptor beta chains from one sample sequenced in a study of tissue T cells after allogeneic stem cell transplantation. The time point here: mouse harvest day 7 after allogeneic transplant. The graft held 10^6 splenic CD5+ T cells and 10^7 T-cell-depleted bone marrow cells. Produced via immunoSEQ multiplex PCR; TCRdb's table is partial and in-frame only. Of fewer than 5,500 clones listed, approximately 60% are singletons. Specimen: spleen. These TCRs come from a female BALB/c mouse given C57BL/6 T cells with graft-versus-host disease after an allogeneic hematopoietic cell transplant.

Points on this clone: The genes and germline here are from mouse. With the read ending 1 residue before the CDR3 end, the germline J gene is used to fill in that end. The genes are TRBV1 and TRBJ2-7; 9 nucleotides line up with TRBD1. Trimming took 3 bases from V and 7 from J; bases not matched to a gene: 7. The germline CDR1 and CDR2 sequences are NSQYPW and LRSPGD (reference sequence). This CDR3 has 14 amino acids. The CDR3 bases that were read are TGCACCTGCAGTGCCTCACAGGGGGCAGGGGAACAGTAC. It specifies CTCSASQGAGEQY. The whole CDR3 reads CTCSASQGAGEQYF.

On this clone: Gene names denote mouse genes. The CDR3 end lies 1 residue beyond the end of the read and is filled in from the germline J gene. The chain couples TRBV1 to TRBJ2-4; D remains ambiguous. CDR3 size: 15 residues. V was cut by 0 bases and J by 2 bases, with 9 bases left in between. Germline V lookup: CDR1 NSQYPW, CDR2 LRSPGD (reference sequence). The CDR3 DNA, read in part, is TGCACCTGCAGTGCAGATCGGGCATATCAAAACACCTTGTAC. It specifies CTCSADRAYQNTLY. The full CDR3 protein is CTCSADRAYQNTLYF. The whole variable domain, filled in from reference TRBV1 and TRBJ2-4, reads VTLLEQNPRWRLVPRGQAVNLRCILKNSQYPWMSWYQQDLQKQLQWLFTLRSPGDKEVKSLPGADYLATRVTDTELRLQVANMSQGRTLYCTCSADRAYQNTLYFGAGTRLSVL.

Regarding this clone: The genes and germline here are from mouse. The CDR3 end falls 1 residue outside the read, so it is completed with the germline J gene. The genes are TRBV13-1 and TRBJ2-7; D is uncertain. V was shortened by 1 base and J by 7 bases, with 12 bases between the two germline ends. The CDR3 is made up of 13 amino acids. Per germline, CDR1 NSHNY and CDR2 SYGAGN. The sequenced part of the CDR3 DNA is TGTGCCAGCAGTGATAACCAGCCCGGGGAACAGTAC. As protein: CASSDNQPGEQY. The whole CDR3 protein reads CASSDNQPGEQYF.

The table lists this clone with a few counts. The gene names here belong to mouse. CDR3 sequence: CASSEKGFQDTQYF. CDR3 bases read: TGTGCCAGCAGTGAGAAGGGGTTCCAAGACACCCAGTAC. V gene TRBV13-3 combines with J gene TRBJ2-5; TRBD1 might be the D (5 bases). The CDR3 end is not reached by the read, which stops 1 residue before it; the germline J gene fills it in. The ends were cut back, 2 bases at V and 2 bases at J, with 9 bases in the middle. This CDR3 spans 14 amino acids. The germline V gene encodes CDR1 NNHDY and CDR2 SYVADS.

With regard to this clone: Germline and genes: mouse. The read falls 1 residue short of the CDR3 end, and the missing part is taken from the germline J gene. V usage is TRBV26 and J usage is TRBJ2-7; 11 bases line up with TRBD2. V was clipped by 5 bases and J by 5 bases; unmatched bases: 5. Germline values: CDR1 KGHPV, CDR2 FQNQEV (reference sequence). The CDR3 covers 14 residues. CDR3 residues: CASSWTGGKDEQYF. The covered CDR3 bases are TGTGCCAGCAGTTGGACTGGGGGGAAGGATGAACAGTAC.

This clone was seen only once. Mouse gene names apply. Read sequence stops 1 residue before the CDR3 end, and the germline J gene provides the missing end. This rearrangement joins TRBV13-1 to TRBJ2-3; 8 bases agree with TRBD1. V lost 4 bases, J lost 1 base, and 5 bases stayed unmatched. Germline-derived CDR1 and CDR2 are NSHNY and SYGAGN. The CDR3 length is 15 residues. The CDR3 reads CASSPDRGGAETLYF. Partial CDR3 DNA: TGTGCCAGCAGTCCCGACAGGGGTGGTGCAGAAACGCTGTAT.

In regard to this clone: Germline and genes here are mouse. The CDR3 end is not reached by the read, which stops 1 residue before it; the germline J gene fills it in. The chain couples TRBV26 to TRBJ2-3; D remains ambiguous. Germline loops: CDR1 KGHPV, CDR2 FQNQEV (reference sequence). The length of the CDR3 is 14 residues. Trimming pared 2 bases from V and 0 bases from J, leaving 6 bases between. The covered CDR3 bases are TGTGCCAGCAGTCTGGGGCGGAGTGCAGAAACGCTGTAT. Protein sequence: CASSLGRSAETLY. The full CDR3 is CASSLGRSAETLYF.

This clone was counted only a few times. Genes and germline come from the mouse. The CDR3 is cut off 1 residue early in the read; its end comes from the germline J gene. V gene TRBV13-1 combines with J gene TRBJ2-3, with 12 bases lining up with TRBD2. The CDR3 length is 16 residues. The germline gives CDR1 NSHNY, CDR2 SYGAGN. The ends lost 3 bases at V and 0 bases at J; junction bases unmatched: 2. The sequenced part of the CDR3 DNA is TGTGCCAGCAGTGGACTGGGGGGGCTTAGTGCAGAAACGCTGTAT. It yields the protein CASSGLGGLSAETLY. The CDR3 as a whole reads CASSGLGGLSAETLYF.

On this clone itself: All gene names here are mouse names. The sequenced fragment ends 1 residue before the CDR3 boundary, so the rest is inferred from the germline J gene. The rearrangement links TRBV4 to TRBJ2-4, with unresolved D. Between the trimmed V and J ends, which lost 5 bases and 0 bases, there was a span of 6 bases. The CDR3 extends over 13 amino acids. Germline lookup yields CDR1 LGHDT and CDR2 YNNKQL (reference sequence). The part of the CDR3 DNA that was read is TGTGCCAGCAGCCCGATTAGTCAAAACACCTTGTAC. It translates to CASSPISQNTLY. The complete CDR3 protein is CASSPISQNTLYF. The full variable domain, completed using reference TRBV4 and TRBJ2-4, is ETAVFQTPNYHVTQVGNEVSFNCKQTLGHDTMYWYKQDSKKLLKIMFSYNNKQLIVNETVPRRFSPQSSDKAHLNLRIKSVEPEDSAVYLCASSPISQNTLYFGAGTRLSVL.

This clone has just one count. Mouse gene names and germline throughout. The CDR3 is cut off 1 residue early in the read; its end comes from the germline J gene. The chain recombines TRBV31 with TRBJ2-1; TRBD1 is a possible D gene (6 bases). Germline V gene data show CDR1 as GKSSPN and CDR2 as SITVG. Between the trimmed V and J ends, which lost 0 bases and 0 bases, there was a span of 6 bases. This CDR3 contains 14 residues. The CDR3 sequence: CAWSLQGNYAEQFF. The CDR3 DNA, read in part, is TGTGCCTGGAGTCTACAGGGTAACTATGCTGAGCAGTTC. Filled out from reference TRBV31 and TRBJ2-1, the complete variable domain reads AQTIHQWPVAEIKAVGSPLSLGCTIKGKSSPNLYWYWQATGGTLQQLFYSITVGQVESVVQLNLSASRPKDDQFILSTEKLLLSHSGFYLCAWSLQGNYAEQFFGPGTRLTVL.

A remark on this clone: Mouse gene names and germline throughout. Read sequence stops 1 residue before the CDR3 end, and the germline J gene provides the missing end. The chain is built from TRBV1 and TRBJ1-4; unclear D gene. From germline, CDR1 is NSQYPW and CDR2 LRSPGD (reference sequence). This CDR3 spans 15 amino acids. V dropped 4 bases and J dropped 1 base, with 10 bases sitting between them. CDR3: CTCSVGRDSNERLFF. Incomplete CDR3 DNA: TGCACCTGCAGTGTTGGTAGGGATTCCAACGAAAGATTATTT.

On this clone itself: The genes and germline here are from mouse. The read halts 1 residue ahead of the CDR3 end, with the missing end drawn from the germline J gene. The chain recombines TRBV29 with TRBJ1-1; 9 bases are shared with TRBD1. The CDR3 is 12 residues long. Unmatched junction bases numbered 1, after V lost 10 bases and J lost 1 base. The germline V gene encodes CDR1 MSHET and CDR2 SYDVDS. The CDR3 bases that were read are TGTGCTAAGGGACAGGGAAACACAGAAGTCTTC. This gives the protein CAKGQGNTEVF. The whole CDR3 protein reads CAKGQGNTEVFF.

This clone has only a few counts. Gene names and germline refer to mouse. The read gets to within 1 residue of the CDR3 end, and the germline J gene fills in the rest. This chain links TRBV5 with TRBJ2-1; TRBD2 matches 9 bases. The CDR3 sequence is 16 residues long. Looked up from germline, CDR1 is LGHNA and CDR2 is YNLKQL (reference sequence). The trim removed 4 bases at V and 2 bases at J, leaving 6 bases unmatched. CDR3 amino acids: CASSRRLGEDYAEQFF. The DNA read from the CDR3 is TGTGCCAGCAGCCGGAGACTGGGGGAGGACTATGCTGAGCAGTTC.

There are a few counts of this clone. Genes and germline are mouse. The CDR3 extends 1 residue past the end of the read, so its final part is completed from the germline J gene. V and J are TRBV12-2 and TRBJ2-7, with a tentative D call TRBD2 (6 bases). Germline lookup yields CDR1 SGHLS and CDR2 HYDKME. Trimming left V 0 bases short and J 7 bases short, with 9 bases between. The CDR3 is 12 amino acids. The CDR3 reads CASSLGGREQYF. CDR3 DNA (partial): TGTGCCAGCTCTCTCGGGGGGAGGGAACAGTAC.

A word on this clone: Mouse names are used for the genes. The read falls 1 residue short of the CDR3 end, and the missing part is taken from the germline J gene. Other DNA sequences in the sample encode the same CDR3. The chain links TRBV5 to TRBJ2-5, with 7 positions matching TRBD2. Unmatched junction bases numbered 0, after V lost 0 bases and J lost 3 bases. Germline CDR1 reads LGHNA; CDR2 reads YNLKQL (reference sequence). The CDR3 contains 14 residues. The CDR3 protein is CASSQDWGQDTQYF. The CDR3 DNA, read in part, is TGTGCCAGCAGCCAAGACTGGGGGCAAGACACCCAGTAC.

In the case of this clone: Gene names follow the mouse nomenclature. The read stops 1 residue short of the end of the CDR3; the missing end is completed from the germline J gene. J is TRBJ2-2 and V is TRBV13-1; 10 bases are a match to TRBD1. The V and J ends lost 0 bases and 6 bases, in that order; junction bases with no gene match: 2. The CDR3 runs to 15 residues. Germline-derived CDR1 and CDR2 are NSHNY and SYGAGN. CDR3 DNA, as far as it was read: TGTGCCAGCAGTGATGCCGGGACAGGGGCCGGGCAGCTCTAC. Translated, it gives CASSDAGTGAGQLY. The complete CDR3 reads CASSDAGTGAGQLYF.

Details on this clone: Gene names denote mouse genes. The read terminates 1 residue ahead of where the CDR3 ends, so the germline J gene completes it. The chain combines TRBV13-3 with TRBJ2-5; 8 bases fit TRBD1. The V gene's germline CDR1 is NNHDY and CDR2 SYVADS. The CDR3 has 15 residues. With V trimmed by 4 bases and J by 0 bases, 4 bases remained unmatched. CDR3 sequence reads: CASSFAGGNQDTQYF. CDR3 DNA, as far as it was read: TGTGCCAGCAGTTTCGCAGGGGGCAACCAAGACACCCAGTAC.

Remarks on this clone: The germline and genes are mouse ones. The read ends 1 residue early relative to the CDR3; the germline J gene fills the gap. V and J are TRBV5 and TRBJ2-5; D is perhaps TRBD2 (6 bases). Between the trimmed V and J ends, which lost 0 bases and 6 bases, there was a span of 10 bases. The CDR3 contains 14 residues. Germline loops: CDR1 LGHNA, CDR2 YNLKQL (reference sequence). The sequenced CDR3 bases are TGTGCCAGCAGCCAAGATGGGGGAGGGGACACCCAGTAC. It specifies CASSQDGGGDTQY. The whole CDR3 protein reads CASSQDGGGDTQYF.

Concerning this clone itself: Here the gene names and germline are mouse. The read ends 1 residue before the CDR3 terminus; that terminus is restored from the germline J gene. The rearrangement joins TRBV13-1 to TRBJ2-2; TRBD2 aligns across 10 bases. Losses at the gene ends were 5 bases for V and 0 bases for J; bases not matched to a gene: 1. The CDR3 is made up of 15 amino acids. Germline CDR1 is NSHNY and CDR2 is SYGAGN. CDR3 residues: CASRDWGTNTGQLYF. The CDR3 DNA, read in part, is TGTGCCAGCAGGGACTGGGGGACAAACACCGGGCAGCTCTAC.

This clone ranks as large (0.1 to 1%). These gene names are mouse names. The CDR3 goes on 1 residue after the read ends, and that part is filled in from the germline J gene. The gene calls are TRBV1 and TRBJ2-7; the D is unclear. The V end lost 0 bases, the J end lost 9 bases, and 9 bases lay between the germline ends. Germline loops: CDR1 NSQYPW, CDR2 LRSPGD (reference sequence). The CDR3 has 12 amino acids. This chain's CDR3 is CTCSAEGAVQYF. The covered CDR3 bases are TGCACCTGCAGTGCAGAGGGAGCAGTACAGTAC.

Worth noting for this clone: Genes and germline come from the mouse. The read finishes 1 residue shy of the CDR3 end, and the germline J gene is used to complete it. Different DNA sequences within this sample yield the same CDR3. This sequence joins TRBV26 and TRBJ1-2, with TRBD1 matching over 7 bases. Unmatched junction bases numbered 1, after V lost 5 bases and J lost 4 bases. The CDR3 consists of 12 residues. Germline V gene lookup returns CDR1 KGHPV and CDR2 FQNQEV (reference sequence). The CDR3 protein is CASSYRGSDYTF. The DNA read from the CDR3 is TGTGCCAGCAGTTACAGGGGCTCCGACTACACC.

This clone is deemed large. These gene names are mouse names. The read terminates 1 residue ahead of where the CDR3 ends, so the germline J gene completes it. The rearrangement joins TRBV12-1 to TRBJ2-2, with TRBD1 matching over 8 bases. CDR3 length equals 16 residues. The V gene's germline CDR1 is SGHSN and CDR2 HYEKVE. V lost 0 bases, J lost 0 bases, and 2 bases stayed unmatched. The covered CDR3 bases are TGTGCCAGCTCTCTCGTCAGGGGGCCAAACACCGGGCAGCTCTAC. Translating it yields CASSLVRGPNTGQLY. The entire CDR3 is CASSLVRGPNTGQLYF.

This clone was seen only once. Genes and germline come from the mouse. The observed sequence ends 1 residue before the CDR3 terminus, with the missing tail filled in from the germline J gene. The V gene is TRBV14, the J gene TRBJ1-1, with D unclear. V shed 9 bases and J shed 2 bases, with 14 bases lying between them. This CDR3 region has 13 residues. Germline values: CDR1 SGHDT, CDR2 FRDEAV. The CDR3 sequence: CATPSWGNTEVFF. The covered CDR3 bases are TGTGCCACCCCTTCCTGGGGTAACACAGAAGTCTTC.

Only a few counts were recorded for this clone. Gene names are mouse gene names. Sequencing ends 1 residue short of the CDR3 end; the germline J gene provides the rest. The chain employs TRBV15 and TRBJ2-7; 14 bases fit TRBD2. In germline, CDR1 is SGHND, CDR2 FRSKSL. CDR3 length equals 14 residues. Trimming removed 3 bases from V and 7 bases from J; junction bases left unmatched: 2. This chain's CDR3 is CASSLGLGGLEQYF. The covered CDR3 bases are TGTGCCAGCAGTTTGGGACTGGGGGGGCTGGAACAGTAC.

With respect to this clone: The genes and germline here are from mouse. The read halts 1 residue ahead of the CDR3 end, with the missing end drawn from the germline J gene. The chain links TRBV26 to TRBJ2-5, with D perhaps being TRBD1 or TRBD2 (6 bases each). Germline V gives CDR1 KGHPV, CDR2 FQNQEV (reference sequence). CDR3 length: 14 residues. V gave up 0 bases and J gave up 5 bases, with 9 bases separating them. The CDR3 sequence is CASSLSGAGDTQYF. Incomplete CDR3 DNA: TGTGCCAGCAGTCTGTCGGGGGCGGGAGACACCCAGTAC.

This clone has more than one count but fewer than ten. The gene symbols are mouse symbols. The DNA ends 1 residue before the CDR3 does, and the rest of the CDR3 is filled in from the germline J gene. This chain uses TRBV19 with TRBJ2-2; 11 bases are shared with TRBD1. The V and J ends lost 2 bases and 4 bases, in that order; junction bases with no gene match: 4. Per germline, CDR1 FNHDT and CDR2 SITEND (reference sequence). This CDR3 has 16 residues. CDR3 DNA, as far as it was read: TGTGCCAGCAGTATTCGGACAGGGGGCAGCACCGGGCAGCTCTAC. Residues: CASSIRTGGSTGQLY. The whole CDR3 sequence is CASSIRTGGSTGQLYF. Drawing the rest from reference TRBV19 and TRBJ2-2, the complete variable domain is GGIITQTPKFLIGQEGQKLTLKCQQNFNHDTMYWYRQDSGKGLRLIYYSITENDLQKGDLSEGYDASREKKSSFSLTVTSAQKNEMAVFLCASSIRTGGSTGQLYFGEGSKLTVL.

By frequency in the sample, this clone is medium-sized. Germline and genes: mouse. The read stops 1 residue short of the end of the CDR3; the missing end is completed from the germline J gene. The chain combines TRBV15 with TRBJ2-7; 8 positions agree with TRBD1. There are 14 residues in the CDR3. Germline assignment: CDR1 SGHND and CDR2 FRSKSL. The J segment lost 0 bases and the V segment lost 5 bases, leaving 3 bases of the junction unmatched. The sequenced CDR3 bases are TGTGCCAGCAGTCTCACAGGGGGCTCCTATGAACAGTAC. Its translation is CASSLTGGSYEQY. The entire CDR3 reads CASSLTGGSYEQYF.

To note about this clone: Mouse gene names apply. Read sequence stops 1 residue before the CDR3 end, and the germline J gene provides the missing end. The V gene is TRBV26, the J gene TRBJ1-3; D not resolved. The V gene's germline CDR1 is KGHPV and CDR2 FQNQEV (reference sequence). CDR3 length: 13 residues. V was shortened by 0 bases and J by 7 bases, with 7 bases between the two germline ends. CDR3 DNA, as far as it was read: TGTGCCAGCAGTCTGTCGAGGGTCAATACGCTCTAT. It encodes CASSLSRVNTLY. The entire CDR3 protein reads CASSLSRVNTLYF.